Shown below are 15 T cell receptor beta chains from a single sample sequenced in a study of blood T cell repertoires in COVID-19. TCRdb's table, derived via immunoSEQ multiplex PCR, lists solely in-frame clones and lacks some. The table has about 250,000 clones, approximately 85% seen once. The sequencing sample was made of PBMCs or T cells enriched from blood (not recorded which). These receptors all stem from a woman between 50 and 59 years old with acute COVID-19.

CDR3 nucleotide sequence: TGTGCCAGCTCGTGGCCGGGACAGGGGAGTGAAAAACTGTTTTTT. Translating gives CASSWPGQGSEKLFF. This chain uses TRBV18 with TRBJ1-4; TRBD1 matches at 10 bases. This CDR3 is 15 amino acids long. V was pared by 6 bases and J by 7 bases, with 8 bases of the junction left unmatched. In germline, CDR1 is KGHSH, CDR2 LQKENI. The variable domain in full, with the rest retrieved from reference TRBV18 and TRBJ1-4, is NAGVMQNPRHLVRRRGQEARLRCSPMKGHSHVYWYRQLPEEGLKFMVYLQKENIIDESGMPKERFSAEFPKEGPSILRIQQVVRGDSAAYFCASSWPGQGSEKLFFGSGTQLSVL.

The chain has TRBV7-2 and TRBJ2-3, with D possibly TRBD1 on 6 matching bases. Germline V gives CDR1 SGHTA, CDR2 FQGNSA. With 9 bases removed from V and 0 bases from J, the gap between germline ends came to 13 bases. There are 14 residues in the CDR3. Here the CDR3 DNA reads TGTGCCAGTACCTGGGACACGAGCACAGATACGCAGTATTTT. Translated, it gives CASTWDTSTDTQYF. Together with reference TRBV7-2 and TRBJ2-3, the CDR3 gives the full variable domain: GAGVSQSPSNKVTEKGKDVELRCDPISGHTALYWYRQSLGQGLEFLIYFQGNSAPDKSGLPSDRFSAERTGGSVSTLTIQRTQQEDSAVYLCASTWDTSTDTQYFGPGTRLTVL.

This chain joins TRBV5-6 and TRBJ2-1; TRBD1 aligns across 9 bases. CDR1 and CDR2 (germline): SGHDT, YYEEEE. The CDR3 is 15 residues long. Germline trimming cut 10 bases from V and 1 base from J; bases unmatched to any gene: 9. The CDR3 DNA is TGTGCCGGCTATACAGGGGGCGAGTCCTACAATGAGCAGTTCTTC. It encodes CAGYTGGESYNEQFF.

This chain joins TRBV6-1 and TRBJ1-4; 8 bases line up with TRBD1. CDR1 and CDR2 from the germline V gene are MNHNS and SASEGT. This CDR3 is 15 amino acids long. V shed 2 bases and J 7 bases; nucleotides not matched to a gene: 6. CDR3 sequence (DNA): TGTGCCAGCAGTGAAAGGACAGGGAGTGGTGAAAAACTGTTTTTT. Protein: CASSERTGSGEKLFF.

The chain's CDR3 is CASSQRTSAGELFF. CDR3 coding DNA: TGTGCCAGCAGCCAAAGGACTAGCGCCGGGGAGCTGTTTTTT. The J gene is TRBJ2-2, the V gene TRBV7-3; TRBD2 aligns across 9 bases. V trimming: 5 bases; J trimming: 6 bases; junction bases outside the gene matches: 4. In germline, CDR1 is SGHTA, CDR2 FQGTGA. The length of the CDR3 is 14 residues.

The chain couples TRBV5-1 to TRBJ1-6, with TRBD1 matching over 8 bases. This CDR3 comprises 17 residues. The germline V gene encodes CDR1 SGHRS and CDR2 YFSETQ. V shed 2 bases, J shed 3 bases, and the junction held 7 bases outside the gene matches. The CDR3 spells CASSLGQGGLYNSPLHF. CDR3 in DNA: TGCGCCAGCAGCTTAGGACAGGGTGGGCTCTATAATTCACCCCTCCACTTT.

The chain is built from TRBV30 and TRBJ1-6, with 7 bases aligning to TRBD1. Germline trimming cut 3 bases from V and 5 bases from J; bases unmatched to any gene: 13. There are 17 residues in the CDR3. CDR1 is GTSNPN and CDR2 is SVGIG in the germline V gene (reference sequence). The CDR3 sequence: CAWRSGRGLRNNSPLHF. CDR3 bases: TGTGCCTGGAGATCGGGCAGGGGGTTACGCAATAATTCACCCCTCCACTTT.

This sequence joins TRBV5-1 and TRBJ1-1; a weak D match, TRBD1 (6 bases). Between the trimmed V and J ends, which lost 0 bases and 3 bases, there was a span of 9 bases. The germline V gene encodes CDR1 SGHRS and CDR2 YFSETQ. This CDR3 is 14 amino acids long. The CDR3 here is CASSLAGQYTEAFF. In DNA, the CDR3 is TGCGCCAGCAGCTTGGCCGGACAGTACACTGAAGCTTTCTTT.

The chain is built from TRBV3-1 (or the pseudogene TRBV3-2) and TRBJ2-7, with 8 bases that match TRBD2. V lost 4 bases, J lost 1 base, and 6 bases stayed unmatched. This CDR3 is built from 15 residues. Germline V gene data show CDR1 as LGHDT and CDR2 as YNNKEL (reference sequence). The CDR3, as DNA: TGTGCCAGCAGCCGACGCGGGGGGCGATCCTACGAGCAGTACTTC. Translated: CASSRRGGRSYEQYF.

The chain is built from TRBV5-4 and TRBJ2-1; 12 nucleotides align to TRBD2. This CDR3 is 16 amino acids long. Per germline, CDR1 SGHNT and CDR2 YYREEE (reference sequence). Trimming cost V 4 bases and J 5 bases; bases outside gene matches: 7. The CDR3 DNA reads as TGTGCCAGCAGCCTGCTAGCGGGGGGGATAAACAATGAGCAGTTCTTC. Residues: CASSLLAGGINNEQFF.

This sequence joins TRBV7-9 and TRBJ2-3; 7 positions agree with TRBD2. The CDR3 is 16 residues long. Germline lookup yields CDR1 SEHNR and CDR2 FQNEAQ (reference sequence). J was trimmed by 1 base and V by 4 bases; bases with no gene match: 8. Here the CDR3 DNA reads TGTGCCAGCAGCTCCAGGACTAGTACGGGCACAGATACGCAGTATTTT. Protein: CASSSRTSTGTDTQYF.

The DNA of the CDR3 is TGTGCCAGCAGCTTCGGGGAGGGACAGACCCAGTACTTC. Protein: CASSFGEGQTQYF. The chain is built from TRBV7-9 and TRBJ2-5, with TRBD2 identical over 7 bases. Trimming took 3 bases from V and 6 from J; bases not matched to a gene: 4. Looked up from germline, CDR1 is SEHNR and CDR2 is FQNEAQ (reference sequence). The CDR3 is 13 amino acids.

Concerning this clone itself: This CDR3 is also generated by other DNA sequences in the sample. The chain links TRBV11-2 to TRBJ1-2, with D possibly being TRBD1 (6 bases). The CDR3 covers 13 residues. CDR1 SGHAT and CDR2 FQNNGV come from the germline V gene. Trimming pared 5 bases from V and 3 bases from J, leaving 10 bases between. CDR3 coding DNA: TGTGCCAGCAGCCTAGGGGGAGACTATGGCTACACCTTC. It is translated as CASSLGGDYGYTF.

The chain combines TRBV5-6 with TRBJ2-7, with 8 nucleotides matching TRBD1. The J segment lost 6 bases and the V segment lost 1 base, leaving 3 bases of the junction unmatched. The CDR3 loop spans 13 amino acids. Germline CDR1 is SGHDT and CDR2 is YYEEEE. This CDR3 is CASSLRDRGEQYF. CDR3 bases: TGTGCCAGCAGCTTGAGAGACAGGGGCGAGCAGTACTTC.

The J gene is TRBJ2-7, the V gene TRBV28; TRBD1 matches at 9 bases. This CDR3 has 14 residues. Germline loops: CDR1 MDHEN, CDR2 SYDVKM. J was trimmed by 6 bases and V by 3 bases; bases with no gene match: 6. CDR3 loop: CASSLGTGKGEQYF. The CDR3 DNA reads as TGTGCCAGCAGTTTGGGGACAGGGAAGGGCGAGCAGTACTTC.